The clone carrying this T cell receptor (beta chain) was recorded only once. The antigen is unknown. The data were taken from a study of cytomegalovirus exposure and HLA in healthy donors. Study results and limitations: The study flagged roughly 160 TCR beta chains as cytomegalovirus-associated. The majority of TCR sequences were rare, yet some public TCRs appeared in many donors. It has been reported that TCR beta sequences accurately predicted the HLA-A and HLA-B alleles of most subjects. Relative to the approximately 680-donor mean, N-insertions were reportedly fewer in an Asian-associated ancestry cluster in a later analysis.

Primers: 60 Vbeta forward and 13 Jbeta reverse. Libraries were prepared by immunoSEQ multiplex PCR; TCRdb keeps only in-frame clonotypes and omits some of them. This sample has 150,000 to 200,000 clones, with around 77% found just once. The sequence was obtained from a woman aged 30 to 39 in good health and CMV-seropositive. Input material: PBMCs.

The CDR3 bases are TGTGCCAGCAGTTTTACAGGGCTGAGATACGAGCAGTACTTC. This sequence encodes CASSFTGLRYEQYF. V is TRBV28 and J is TRBJ2-7; perhaps TRBD1 as D (6 bases). Trimming pared 3 bases from V and 4 bases from J, leaving 13 bases between. CDR3 size: 14 residues. CDR1 and CDR2 (germline): MDHEN, SYDVKM.